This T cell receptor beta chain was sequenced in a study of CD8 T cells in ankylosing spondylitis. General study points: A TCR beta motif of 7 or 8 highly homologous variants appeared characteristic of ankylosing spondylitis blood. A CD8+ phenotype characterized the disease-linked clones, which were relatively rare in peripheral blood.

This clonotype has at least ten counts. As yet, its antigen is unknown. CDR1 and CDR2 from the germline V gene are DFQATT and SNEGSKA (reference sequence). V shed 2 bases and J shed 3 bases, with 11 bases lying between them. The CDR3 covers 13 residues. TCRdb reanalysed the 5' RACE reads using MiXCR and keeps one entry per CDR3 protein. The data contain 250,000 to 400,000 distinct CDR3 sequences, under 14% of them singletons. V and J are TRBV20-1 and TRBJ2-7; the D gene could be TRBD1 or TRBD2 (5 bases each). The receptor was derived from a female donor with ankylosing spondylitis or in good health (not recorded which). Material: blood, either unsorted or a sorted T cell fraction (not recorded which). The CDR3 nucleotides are TGCAGTGCTAGACCCGGGGCGGGCTACGAGCAGTACTTC. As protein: CSARPGAGYEQYF.